Listed below are T cell receptor beta chains from one sample, sequenced in a study of T cells in localized non-small cell lung cancer. The repertoire was sequenced with immunoSEQ multiplex PCR; TCRdb's copy has only in-frame clones and lacks some. This sample has under 20,000 clones, with 90% to 95% found just once. The sample in question was peripheral blood, obtained before any cancer treatment. Receptor source: a woman aged 40-69 years with stage I lung adenocarcinoma. CDR3s include the opening cysteine and the closing phenylalanine or tryptophan. A D gene is named only where the DNA matches it firmly.

CDR3: CASSSDRGAGEKLFF; J: TRBJ1-4; V: TRBV27; D: TRBD1
CDR3: CASSPLGTRYNEQFF; J: TRBJ2-1; V: TRBV7-9; D: -
CDR3: CASSQDWSGYQPQHF; J: TRBJ1-5; V: TRBV4-2; D: -
CDR3: CASSVGTGGDVEQYF; J: TRBJ2-7; V: TRBV7-7; D: TRBD1
CDR3: CASSPRQGRVETQYF; J: TRBJ2-5; V: TRBV11-3; D: -
CDR3: CASSLRNYGYTF; J: TRBJ1-2; V: TRBV5-6; D: -
CDR3: CASSGGEGSSEKLFF; J: TRBJ1-4; V: TRBV6-1; D: -
CDR3: CASSDRGFTGELFF; J: TRBJ2-2; V: TRBV7-8; D: TRBD1
CDR3: CASRDTGEGTEAFF; J: TRBJ1-1; V: TRBV7-9; D: TRBD1
CDR3: CASSPPGARGYTF; J: TRBJ1-2; V: TRBV5-4; D: -
CDR3: CASSPPGLGSSPLHF; J: TRBJ1-6; V: TRBV18; D: -
CDR3: CASRDHDDQPQHF; J: TRBJ1-5; V: TRBV19; D: -
CDR3: CASSQRRGNTIYF; J: TRBJ1-3; V: TRBV6-6; D: -
CDR3: CASSTNERTSGMNEQFF; J: TRBJ2-1; V: TRBV7-2; D: TRBD2
CDR3: CASRADRASHGYTF; J: TRBJ1-2; V: TRBV6-1; D: TRBD1
CDR3: CASSQDRGQNYGYTF; J: TRBJ1-2; V: TRBV4-3; D: -
CDR3: CASSHPPPGQQETQYF; J: TRBJ2-5; V: TRBV4-1; D: TRBD1
CDR3: CATRDRGDQPQHF; J: TRBJ1-5; V: TRBV6-5; D: TRBD1
CDR3: CASSTAGIIEAFF; J: TRBJ1-1; V: TRBV19; D: -
CDR3: CASSLIYRDSHSYEQYF; J: TRBJ2-7; V: TRBV28; D: TRBD1
CDR3: CASSSRTGTGPGTGELFF; J: TRBJ2-2; V: TRBV11-3; D: TRBD1
CDR3: CASSSGLAGVETQYF; J: TRBJ2-5; V: TRBV7-3; D: TRBD2
CDR3: CASSLEGRSPLHF; J: TRBJ1-6; V: TRBV7-2; D: -
CDR3: CASSAYTGEIGELFF; J: TRBJ2-2; V: TRBV11-1; D: TRBD1
CDR3: CASSWDRGAAGNTIYF; J: TRBJ1-3; V: TRBV5-1; D: TRBD1
CDR3: CASSWDRSTEAFF; J: TRBJ1-1; V: TRBV5-5; D: TRBD1
CDR3: CASSTLQGAGTEAFF; J: TRBJ1-1; V: TRBV19; D: TRBD1
CDR3: CASSLTGWGEQYF; J: TRBJ2-7; V: TRBV28; D: -
CDR3: CASSLRLAGSTDTQYF; J: TRBJ2-3; V: TRBV11-2; D: TRBD2
CDR3: CASSLESRGGYTF; J: TRBJ1-2; V: TRBV7-6; D: -
CDR3: CASSLSGDSLTQETQYF; J: TRBJ2-5; V: TRBV28; D: -
CDR3: CASSERPGQGKGQYF; J: TRBJ2-7; V: TRBV5-1; D: TRBD1
CDR3: CASRPGGGNEQFF; J: TRBJ2-1; V: TRBV6-1; D: TRBD2
CDR3: CASSYLAGQAYEQYF; J: TRBJ2-7; V: TRBV6-5; D: TRBD2
CDR3: CASSVGTSGSNEQFF; J: TRBJ2-1; V: TRBV9; D: TRBD2
CDR3: CASTILGQGTYEQYF; J: -; V: TRBV6-5; D: TRBD1
CDR3: CASSLQKNTEAFF; J: TRBJ1-1; V: TRBV7-2; D: -
CDR3: CASSSAETWNTEAFF; J: TRBJ1-1; V: TRBV27; D: -
CDR3: CASSIGARETQYF; J: TRBJ2-5; V: TRBV19; D: -
CDR3: CASRPAGQLQETQYF; J: TRBJ2-5; V: TRBV12-2; D: -
CDR3: CASSAPGSLNYGYTF; J: TRBJ1-2; V: TRBV6-1; D: -
CDR3: CASSGLAGVTEQFF; J: TRBJ2-1; V: TRBV11-3; D: TRBD2
CDR3: CASSLSGDSPLHF; J: TRBJ1-6; V: TRBV10-2; D: -
CDR3: CASSWTESNTGELFF; J: TRBJ2-2; V: TRBV7-9; D: -
CDR3: CASSVGTVYTDTQYF; J: TRBJ2-3; V: TRBV9; D: TRBD1
CDR3: CASSYRDEQFF; J: TRBJ2-1; V: TRBV7-9; D: -
CDR3: CAISDPTGRGAYEQYF; J: TRBJ2-7; V: TRBV10-3; D: -
CDR3: CASSSLANTGELFF; J: TRBJ2-2; V: TRBV7-9; D: -
CDR3: CASSPNRDSGANVLTF; J: TRBJ2-6; V: TRBV7-9; D: -
CDR3: CASSLGQGPYNEQFF; J: TRBJ2-1; V: TRBV6-1; D: TRBD1
CDR3: CASGLPDADRTNTEAFF; J: TRBJ1-1; V: TRBV12-5; D: TRBD1
CDR3: CSVEADYGGGEQFF; J: TRBJ2-1; V: TRBV29-1; D: TRBD2
CDR3: CASSLDLSYYNEQFF; J: TRBJ2-1; V: TRBV11-3; D: -
CDR3: CASSLARDTEAFF; J: TRBJ1-1; V: TRBV5-4; D: -
CDR3: CASSLGKSTDTQYF; J: TRBJ2-3; V: TRBV5-4; D: -
CDR3: CASSPDLANTGELFF; J: TRBJ2-2; V: TRBV5-6; D: -
CDR3: CASSPLGGTQPQHF; J: TRBJ1-5; V: TRBV2; D: -
CDR3: CAWSVRAYGYTF; J: TRBJ1-2; V: TRBV30; D: -
CDR3: CASSIQGAGYGYTF; J: TRBJ1-2; V: TRBV19; D: TRBD1
CDR3: CASTEQGDGAFF; J: TRBJ1-1; V: TRBV28; D: -